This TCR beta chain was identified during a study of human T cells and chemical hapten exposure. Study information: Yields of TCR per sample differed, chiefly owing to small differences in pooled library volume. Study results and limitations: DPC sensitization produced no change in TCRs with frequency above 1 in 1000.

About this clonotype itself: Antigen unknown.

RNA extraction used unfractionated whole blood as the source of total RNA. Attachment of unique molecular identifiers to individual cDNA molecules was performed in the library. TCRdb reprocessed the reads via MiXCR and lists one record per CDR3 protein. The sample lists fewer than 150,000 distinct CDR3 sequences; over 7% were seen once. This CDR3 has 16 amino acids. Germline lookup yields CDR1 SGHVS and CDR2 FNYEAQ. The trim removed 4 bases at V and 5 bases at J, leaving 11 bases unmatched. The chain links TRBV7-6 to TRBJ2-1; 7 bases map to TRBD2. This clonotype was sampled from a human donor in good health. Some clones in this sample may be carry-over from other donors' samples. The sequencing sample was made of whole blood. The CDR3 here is CASSSLGPAGDNEQFF. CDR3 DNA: TGTGCCAGCAGCTCATTAGGTCCCGCGGGGGACAATGAGCAGTTCTTC.